The clone carrying this T cell receptor (beta chain) was recorded once. Its antigen is not known. This sample is part of a study of T cell repertoires in cytomegalovirus infection. Study summary: Matching HLA type and CMV infection were both indicated by public TCR beta signatures. Study results and caveats: CMV-specific TCR beta clonotypes restricted by HLA-C were the ones dominating the ex vivo response. Carriers of CMV and the relevant HLA type were discriminated by public TCR beta frequency.

TCRdb re-called the reads with MiXCR, one entry per CDR3 protein. The sample has approximately 89,000 distinct CDR3 sequences, about 29% seen once. The sample consisted of CD8+ T cells from cultured PBMCs, taken from culture after CMV antigen stimulation. The receptor was isolated from a human donor in good health (CMV status not recorded). Some clones in this sample may be carry-over from other donors' samples.

Written as DNA, the CDR3 is TGTGCCAGCAGTTTATCGGACTCCCAGCCCCAGCATTTT. Translated, it gives CASSLSDSQPQHF. The chain joins TRBV27 to TRBJ1-5, with unresolved D. This CDR3 contains 13 residues. CDR1 and CDR2 (germline): MNHEY, SMNVEV (reference sequence). V lost 0 bases, J lost 7 bases, and 7 bases lay in between.